The present T cell receptor (beta chain) was sequenced within a study of cytomegalovirus exposure and HLA in healthy donors. The PCR had 60 Vbeta and 13 Jbeta primers. The assay was immunoSEQ multiplex PCR, and TCRdb's table has in-frame clones only and misses some. The repertoire consists of 60,000 or so clones, with about four fifths occurring once and the leading ten covering 1.7%. For this clone: Its specificity is unknown.

The length of the CDR3 is 13 residues. V was clipped by 2 bases and J by 8 bases; unmatched bases: 4. Germline V gives CDR1 GTSNPN, CDR2 SVGIG (reference sequence). Study observations and caveats: Several top significant clusters appeared, in a later analysis, to be linked to common viral pathogens. Reports indicated that the classifier achieved high specificity and sensitivity in diagnosing cytomegalovirus status. Three chains tied to CMV proved CMV antigen-specific in vitro.

Material: PBMCs. The sequence came from a man in his forties in good health and CMV-seronegative. The V and J genes are TRBV30 and TRBJ1-3, with TRBD1 identical over 9 bases. Here the CDR3 reads CAWSLQGAYTIYF. CDR3 bases: TGTGCCTGGAGTTTACAGGGGGCATACACCATATATTTT.